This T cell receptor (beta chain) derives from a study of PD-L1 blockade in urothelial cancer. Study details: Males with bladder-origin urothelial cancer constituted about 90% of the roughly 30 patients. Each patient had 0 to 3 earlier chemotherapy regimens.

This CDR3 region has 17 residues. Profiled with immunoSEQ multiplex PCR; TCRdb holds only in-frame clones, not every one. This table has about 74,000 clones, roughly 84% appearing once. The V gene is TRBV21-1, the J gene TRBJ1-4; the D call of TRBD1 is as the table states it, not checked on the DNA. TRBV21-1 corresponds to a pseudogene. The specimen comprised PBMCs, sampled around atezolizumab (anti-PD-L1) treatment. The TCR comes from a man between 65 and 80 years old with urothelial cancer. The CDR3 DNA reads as TGTGCCAGCAGCAAAGATTACTCAGGGGGCGCAAACGAAAAACTGTTTTTT. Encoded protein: CASSKDYSGGANEKLFF.